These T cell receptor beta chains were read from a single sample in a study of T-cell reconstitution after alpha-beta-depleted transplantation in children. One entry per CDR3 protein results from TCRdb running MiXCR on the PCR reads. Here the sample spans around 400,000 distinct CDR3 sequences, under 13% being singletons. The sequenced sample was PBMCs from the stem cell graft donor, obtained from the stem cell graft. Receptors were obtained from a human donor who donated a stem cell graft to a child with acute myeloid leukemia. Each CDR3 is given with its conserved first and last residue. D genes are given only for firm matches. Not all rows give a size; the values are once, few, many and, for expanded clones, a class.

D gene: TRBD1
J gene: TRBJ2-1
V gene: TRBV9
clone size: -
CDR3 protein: CASSVRGQGLYNEQFF
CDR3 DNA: TGTGCCAGCAGCGTGCGGGGACAGGGACTATACAATGAGCAGTTCTTC

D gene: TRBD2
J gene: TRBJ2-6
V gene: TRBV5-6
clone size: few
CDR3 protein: CASSLGASGSNVLTF
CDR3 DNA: TGTGCCAGCAGCTTGGGGGCTAGCGGATCCAACGTCCTGACTTTC

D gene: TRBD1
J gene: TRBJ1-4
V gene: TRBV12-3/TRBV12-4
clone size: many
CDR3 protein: CASRTRTGNEKLFF
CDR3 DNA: TGTGCCAGCAGAACCCGGACAGGGAATGAAAAACTGTTTTTT

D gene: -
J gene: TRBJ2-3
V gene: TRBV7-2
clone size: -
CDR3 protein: CASSFSYSSTDTQYF
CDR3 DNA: TGTGCCAGCAGCTTTTCGTACTCAAGCACAGATACGCAGTATTTT

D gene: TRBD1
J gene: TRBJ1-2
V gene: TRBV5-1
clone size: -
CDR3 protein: CASSLLDDRGEGYTF
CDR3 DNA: TGCGCCAGCAGCTTACTAGATGACAGGGGAGAAGGCTACACCTTC

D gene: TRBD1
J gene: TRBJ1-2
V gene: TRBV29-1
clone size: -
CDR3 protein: CSVEAARGILANYGYTF
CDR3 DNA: TGCAGCGTTGAAGCGGCCAGGGGGATATTAGCTAACTATGGCTACACCTTC

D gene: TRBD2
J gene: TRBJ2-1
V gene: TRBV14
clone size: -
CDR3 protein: CASSLTSGSDEQFF
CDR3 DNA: TGTGCCAGCAGCCTGACTAGCGGGAGCGATGAGCAGTTCTTC

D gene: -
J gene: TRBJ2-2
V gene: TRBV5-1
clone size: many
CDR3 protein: CASSDNPAGELFF
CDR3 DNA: TGCGCCAGCAGCGACAACCCGGCCGGGGAGCTGTTTTTT

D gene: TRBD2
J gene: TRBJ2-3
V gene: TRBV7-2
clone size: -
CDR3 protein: CASSLVGTRSTDTQYF
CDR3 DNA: TGTGCCAGCAGCTTAGTTGGGACTAGAAGCACAGATACGCAGTATTTT

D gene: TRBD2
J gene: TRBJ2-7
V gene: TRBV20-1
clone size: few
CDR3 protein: CSAAGLADYEQYF
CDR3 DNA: TGCAGTGCGGCAGGACTAGCGGACTACGAGCAGTACTTC

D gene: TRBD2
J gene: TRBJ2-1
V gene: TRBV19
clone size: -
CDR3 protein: CASKRESSYNEQFF
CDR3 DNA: TGTGCCAGTAAGCGGGAGAGCTCCTACAATGAGCAGTTCTTC

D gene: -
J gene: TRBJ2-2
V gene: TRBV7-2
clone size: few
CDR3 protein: CASSLAVLTGELFF
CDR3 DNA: TGTGCCAGCAGCTTAGCCGTGCTGACCGGGGAGCTGTTTTTT

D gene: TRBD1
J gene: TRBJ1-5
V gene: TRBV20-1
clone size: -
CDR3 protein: CSARDGQGKLNQPQHF
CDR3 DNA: TGCAGTGCTAGAGATGGACAGGGGAAACTCAATCAGCCCCAGCATTTT

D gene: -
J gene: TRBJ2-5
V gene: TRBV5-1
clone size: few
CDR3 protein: CASSLELASETQYF
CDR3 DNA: TGCGCCAGCAGCTTGGAACTAGCCAGTGAGACCCAGTACTTC

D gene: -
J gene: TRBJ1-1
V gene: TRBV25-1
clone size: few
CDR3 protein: CASSDPDRGTSEAFF
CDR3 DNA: TGTGCCAGCAGTGACCCTGATCGCGGGACCTCTGAAGCTTTCTTT

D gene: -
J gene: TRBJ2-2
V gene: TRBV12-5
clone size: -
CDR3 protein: CASGNTFNTGELFF
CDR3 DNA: TGTGCTAGTGGTAACACATTCAACACCGGGGAGCTGTTTTTT

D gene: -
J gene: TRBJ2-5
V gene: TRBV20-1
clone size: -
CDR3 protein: CSTSGPDSSSEETQYF
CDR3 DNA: -

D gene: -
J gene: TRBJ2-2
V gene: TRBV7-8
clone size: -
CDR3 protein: CASSLAHGGPGELFF
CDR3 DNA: TGTGCCAGCAGCTTAGCGCATGGGGGCCCCGGGGAGCTGTTTTTT

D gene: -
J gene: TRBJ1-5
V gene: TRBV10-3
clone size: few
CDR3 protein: CAISENRVNNQPQHF
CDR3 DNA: TGTGCCATCAGTGAGAACAGGGTAAACAATCAGCCCCAGCATTTT

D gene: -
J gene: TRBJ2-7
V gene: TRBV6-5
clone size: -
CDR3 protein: CASSDRGYEQYF
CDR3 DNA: TGTGCCAGCAGCGACAGAGGATACGAGCAGTACTTC

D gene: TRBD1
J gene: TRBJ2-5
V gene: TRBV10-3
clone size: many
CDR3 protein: CATTGGNSKETQYF
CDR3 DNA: TGTGCCACCACAGGGGGGAATTCTAAAGAGACCCAGTACTTC

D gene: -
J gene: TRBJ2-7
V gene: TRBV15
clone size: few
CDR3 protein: CATSRGTYSYEQYF
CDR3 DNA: TGTGCCACCAGCAGAGGGACGTACTCCTACGAGCAGTACTTC

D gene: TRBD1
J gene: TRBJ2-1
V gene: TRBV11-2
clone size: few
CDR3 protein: CASSSTGRFEQFF
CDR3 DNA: TGTGCCAGCAGCTCGACAGGGCGCTTTGAGCAGTTCTTC

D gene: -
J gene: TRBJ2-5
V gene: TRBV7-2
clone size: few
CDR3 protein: CASSLVISEQETQYF
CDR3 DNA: TGTGCCAGCAGCTTAGTGATCTCTGAGCAAGAGACCCAGTACTTC

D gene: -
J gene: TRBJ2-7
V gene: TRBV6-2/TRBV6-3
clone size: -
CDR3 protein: CASSYTSRGPIF
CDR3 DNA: TGTGCCAGCAGCTATACTAGCCGTGGCCCTATCTTC

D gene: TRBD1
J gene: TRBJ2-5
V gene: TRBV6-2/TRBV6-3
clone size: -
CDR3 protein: CASMGQGVGETQYF
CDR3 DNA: TGTGCCAGCATGGGACAGGGCGTAGGGGAGACCCAGTACTTC

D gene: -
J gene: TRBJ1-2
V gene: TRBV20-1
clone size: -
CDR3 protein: CSAPTSNYGYTF
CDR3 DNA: TGCAGTGCTCCGACTTCTAACTATGGCTACACCTTC

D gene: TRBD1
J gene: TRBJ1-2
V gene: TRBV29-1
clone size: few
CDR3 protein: CSVELLGQADYGYTF
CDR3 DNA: TGCAGCGTTGAATTATTGGGACAGGCCGACTATGGCTACACCTTC

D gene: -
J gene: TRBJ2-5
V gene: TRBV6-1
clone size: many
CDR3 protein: CASSPTTDQETQYF
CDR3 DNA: TGTGCCAGCAGCCCTACTACGGATCAAGAGACCCAGTACTTC

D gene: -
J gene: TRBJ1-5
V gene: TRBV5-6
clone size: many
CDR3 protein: CASSFANSGSSQHF
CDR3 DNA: TGTGCCAGCAGCTTTGCGAACTCAGGGTCATCCCAGCATTTT

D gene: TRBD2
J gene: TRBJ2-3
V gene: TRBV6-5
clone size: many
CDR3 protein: CASSSGTSGRTDTQYF
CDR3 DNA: TGTGCCAGCAGTTCTGGGACTAGCGGGAGGACAGATACGCAGTATTTT

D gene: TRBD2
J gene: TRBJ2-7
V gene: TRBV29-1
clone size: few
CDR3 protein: CSVEGLAGAHLYEQYF
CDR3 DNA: TGCAGCGTCGAGGGACTAGCGGGAGCCCACTTATACGAGCAGTACTTC

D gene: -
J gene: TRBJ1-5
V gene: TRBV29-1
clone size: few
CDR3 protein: CSVELGSGNQPQHF
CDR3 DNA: TGCAGCGTTGAACTGGGGTCCGGCAATCAGCCCCAGCATTTT

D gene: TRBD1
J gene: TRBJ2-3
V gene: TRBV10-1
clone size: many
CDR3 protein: CASSETNRGPRDTQYF
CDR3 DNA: TGCGCCAGCAGTGAGACCAACAGGGGGCCGAGAGATACGCAGTATTTT

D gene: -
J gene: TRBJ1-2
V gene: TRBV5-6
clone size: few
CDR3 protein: CASSLPLQIDGYTF
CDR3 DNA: TGTGCCAGCAGCTTGCCCCTGCAGATAGATGGCTACACCTTC

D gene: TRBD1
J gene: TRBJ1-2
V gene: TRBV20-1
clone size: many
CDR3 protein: CSGQGDGYGYTF
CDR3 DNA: TGCAGTGGCCAGGGGGACGGCTATGGCTACACCTTC

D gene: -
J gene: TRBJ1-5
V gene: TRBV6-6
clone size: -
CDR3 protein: CASSYEGYQPQHF
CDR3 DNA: TGTGCCAGCAGTTACGAGGGGTATCAGCCCCAGCATTTT

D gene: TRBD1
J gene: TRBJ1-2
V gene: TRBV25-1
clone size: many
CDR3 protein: CASSDRDSMNYGYTF
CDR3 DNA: TGTGCCAGCAGTGACCGGGACAGCATGAACTATGGCTACACCTTC

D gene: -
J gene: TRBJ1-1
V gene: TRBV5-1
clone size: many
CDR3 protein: CASSLLWSNEAFF
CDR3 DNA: TGCGCCAGCAGCTTGTTATGGTCGAATGAAGCTTTCTTT

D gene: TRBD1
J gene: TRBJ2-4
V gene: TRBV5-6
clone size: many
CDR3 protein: CASSSSTGGEAKNIQYF
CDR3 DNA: TGTGCCAGCAGTTCCTCGACAGGGGGGGAGGCCAAAAACATTCAGTACTTC

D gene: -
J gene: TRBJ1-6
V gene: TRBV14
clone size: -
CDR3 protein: CASCIVGRRRLHSPLHF
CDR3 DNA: TGTGCCAGCTGTATTGTAGGGCGTCGACGGTTACATTCACCCCTCCACTTT

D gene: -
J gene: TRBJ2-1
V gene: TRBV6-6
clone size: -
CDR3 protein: CASSHRGLEQFF
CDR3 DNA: TGTGCCAGCAGTCACCGGGGGCTTGAGCAGTTCTTC

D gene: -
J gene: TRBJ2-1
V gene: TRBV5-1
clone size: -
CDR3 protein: CASSSPGPRPNEQFF
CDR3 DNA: TGCGCCAGCAGCTCTCCGGGACCCCGCCCCAATGAGCAGTTCTTC

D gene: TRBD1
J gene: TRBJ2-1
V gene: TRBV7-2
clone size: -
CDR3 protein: CASSLAGTGVNNEQFF
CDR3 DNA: TGTGCCAGCAGCTTAGCGGGGACAGGGGTCAACAATGAGCAGTTCTTC

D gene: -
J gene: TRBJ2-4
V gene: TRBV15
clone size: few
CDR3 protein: CATSRGAIQYF
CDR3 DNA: TGTGCCACCAGCAGAGGGGCCATTCAGTACTTC

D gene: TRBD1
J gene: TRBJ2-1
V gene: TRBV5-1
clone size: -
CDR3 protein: CASIPWDRGSNEQFF
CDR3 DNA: TGCGCCAGCATCCCCTGGGACAGGGGATCCAATGAGCAGTTCTTC

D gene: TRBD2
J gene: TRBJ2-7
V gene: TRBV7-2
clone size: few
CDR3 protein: CASSLDPGLAGIEQYF
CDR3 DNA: TGTGCCAGCAGCTTAGACCCGGGACTAGCGGGAATAGAGCAGTACTTC

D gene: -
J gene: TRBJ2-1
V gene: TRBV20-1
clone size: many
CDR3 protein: CSAIEQTTEQFF
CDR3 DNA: TGCAGTGCCATAGAACAGACCACCGAGCAGTTCTTC

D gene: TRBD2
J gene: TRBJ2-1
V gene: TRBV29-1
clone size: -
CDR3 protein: CSVERLAGVRANEQFF
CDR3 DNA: TGCAGCGTTGAGAGGCTAGCGGGGGTCAGGGCCAATGAGCAGTTCTTC

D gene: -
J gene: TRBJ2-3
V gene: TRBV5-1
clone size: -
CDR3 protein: CASSLSAGAPLDTDTQYF
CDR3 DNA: TGCGCCAGCAGCTTGAGTGCGGGGGCCCCTTTGGACACAGATACGCAGTATTTT

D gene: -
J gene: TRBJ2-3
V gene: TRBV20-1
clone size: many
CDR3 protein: CSGSDRFVTDTQYF
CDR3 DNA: TGCAGTGGCTCCGACAGGTTTGTCACAGATACGCAGTATTTT

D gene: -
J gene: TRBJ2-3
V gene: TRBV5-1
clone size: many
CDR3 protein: CASSLDTNSDTQYF
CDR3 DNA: TGCGCCAGCAGCTTGGATACTAATTCAGATACGCAGTATTTT

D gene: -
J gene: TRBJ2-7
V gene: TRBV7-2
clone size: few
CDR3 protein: CASSLSRVEQYF
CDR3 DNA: TGTGCCAGCAGCTTAAGTCGGGTCGAGCAGTACTTC

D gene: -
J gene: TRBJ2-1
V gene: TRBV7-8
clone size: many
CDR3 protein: CASSLKVGGNEQFF
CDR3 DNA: TGTGCCAGCAGCTTAAAGGTAGGAGGAAATGAGCAGTTCTTC

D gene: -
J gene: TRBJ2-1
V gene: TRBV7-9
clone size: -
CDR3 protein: CASNTLGGGEYNEQFF
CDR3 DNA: TGTGCCAGCAACACCCTAGGGGGAGGGGAGTACAATGAGCAGTTCTTC

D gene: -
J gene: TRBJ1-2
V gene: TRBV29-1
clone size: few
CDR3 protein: CSVEVGRKGYTF
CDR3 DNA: TGCAGCGTTGAAGTCGGCCGGAAAGGCTACACCTTC

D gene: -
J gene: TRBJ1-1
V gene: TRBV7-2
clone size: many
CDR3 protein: CASSLDGTRNTEAFF
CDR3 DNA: TGTGCCAGCAGCTTAGATGGCACCCGGAACACTGAAGCTTTCTTT